This TCR beta chain was obtained from a study of chemoradiotherapy in HPV16-positive cancers. General study points: During treatment, candidate HPV-specific clones and E7-related motifs expanded in tumor.

This clone was seen more than once but under ten times. Its matching antigen is unknown. Trimming cost V 0 bases and J 4 bases, with 12 bases left between them. Germline V gene lookup returns CDR1 LGHNA and CDR2 YSLEER. The CDR3 is 15 amino acids. Assay used: immunoSEQ multiplex PCR; TCRdb lists only in-frame clones, some missing. The sample shows roughly 16,000 clones, about four fifths of them seen only once. The genes are TRBV4-3 and TRBJ1-2, with D tentatively TRBD1 (6 bases). The receptor's source is a human donor with HPV-associated anogenital cancer. The sample was collected from a patient who underwent chemoradiotherapy. The CDR3 DNA reads as TGCGCCAGCAGCCAAGAAGGGTTAGGGGGCTATGGCTACACCTTC. It encodes CASSQEGLGGYGYTF.